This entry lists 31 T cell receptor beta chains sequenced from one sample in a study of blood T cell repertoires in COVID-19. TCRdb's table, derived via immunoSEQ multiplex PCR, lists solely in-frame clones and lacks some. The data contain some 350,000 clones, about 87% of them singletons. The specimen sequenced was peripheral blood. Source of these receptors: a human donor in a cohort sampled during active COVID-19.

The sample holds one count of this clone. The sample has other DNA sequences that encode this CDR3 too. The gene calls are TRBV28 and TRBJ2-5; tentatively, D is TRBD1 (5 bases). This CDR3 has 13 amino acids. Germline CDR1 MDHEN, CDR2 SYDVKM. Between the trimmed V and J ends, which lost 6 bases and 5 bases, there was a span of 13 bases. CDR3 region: CASSPPGLETQYF. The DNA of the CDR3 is TGTGCCAGCAGCCCGCCAGGGCTGGAGACCCAGTACTTC.

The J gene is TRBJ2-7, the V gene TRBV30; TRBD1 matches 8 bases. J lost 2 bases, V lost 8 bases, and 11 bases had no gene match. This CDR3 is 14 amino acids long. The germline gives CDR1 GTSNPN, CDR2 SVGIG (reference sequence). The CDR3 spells CAALPGGLPYEQYF. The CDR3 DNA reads TGTGCCGCTCTCCCAGGGGGCCTCCCCTACGAGCAGTACTTC.

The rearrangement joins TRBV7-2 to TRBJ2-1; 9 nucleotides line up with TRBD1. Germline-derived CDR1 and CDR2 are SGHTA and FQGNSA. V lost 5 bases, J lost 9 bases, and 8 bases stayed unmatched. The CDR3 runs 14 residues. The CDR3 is CASSPAGQGIEQFF. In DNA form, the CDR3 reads TGTGCCAGCAGCCCCGCCGGACAGGGGATTGAGCAGTTCTTC.

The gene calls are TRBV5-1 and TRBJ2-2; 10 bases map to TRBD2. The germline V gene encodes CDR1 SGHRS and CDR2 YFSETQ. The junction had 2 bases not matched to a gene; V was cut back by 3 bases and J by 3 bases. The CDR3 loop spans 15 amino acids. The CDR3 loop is CASSYTSGDTGELFF. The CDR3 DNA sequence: TGCGCCAGCAGCTACACTAGCGGGGACACCGGGGAGCTGTTTTTT.

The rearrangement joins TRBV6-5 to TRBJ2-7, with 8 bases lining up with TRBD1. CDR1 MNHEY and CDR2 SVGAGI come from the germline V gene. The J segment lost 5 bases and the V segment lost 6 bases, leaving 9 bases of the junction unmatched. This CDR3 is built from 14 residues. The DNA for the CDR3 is TGTGCCAGCAGACACCAGGGGGCTAGGGACGAGCAGTACTTC. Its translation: CASRHQGARDEQYF.

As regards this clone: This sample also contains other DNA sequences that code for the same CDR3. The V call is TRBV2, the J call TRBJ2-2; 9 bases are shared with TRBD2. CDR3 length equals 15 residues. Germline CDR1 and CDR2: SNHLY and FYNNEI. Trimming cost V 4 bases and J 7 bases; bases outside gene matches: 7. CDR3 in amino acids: CASSVLAGRDGELFF. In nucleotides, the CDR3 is TGTGCCAGCAGTGTTCTAGCGGGACGGGACGGGGAGCTGTTTTTT.

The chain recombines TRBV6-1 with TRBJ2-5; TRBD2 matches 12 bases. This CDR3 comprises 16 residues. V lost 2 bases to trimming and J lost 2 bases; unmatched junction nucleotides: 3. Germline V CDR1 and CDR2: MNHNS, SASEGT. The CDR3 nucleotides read TGTGCCAGCAGTGAATGGACTAGCGGGGCACAAGAGACCCAGTACTTC. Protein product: CASSEWTSGAQETQYF.

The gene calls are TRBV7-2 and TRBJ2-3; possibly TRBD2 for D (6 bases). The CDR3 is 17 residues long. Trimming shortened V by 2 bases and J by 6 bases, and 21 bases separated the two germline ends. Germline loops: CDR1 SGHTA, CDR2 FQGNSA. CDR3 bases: TGTGCCAGCAGCTTACGGTTGGGCGGGAATGGGGAGGATACGCAGTATTTT. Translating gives CASSLRLGGNGEDTQYF.

The CDR3 reads CASSSGQEMEQPQHF. The CDR3 DNA reads TGCGCCAGCAGCTCGGGACAGGAGATGGAACAGCCCCAGCATTTT. The chain has TRBV4-1 and TRBJ1-5, with 8 bases identical to TRBD1. V dropped 5 bases and J dropped 7; count of bases not matched to a gene: 10. Germline V CDR1 and CDR2: MGHRA, YSYEKL. This CDR3 has 15 amino acids.

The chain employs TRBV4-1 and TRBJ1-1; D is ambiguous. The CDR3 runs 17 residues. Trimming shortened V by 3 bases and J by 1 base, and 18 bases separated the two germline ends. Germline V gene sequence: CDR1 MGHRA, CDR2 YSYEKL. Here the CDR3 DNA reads TGCGCCAGCAGCCAGAGTGGAGGCGGGCAGCCGAACACTGAAGCTTTCTTT. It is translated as CASSQSGGGQPNTEAFF.

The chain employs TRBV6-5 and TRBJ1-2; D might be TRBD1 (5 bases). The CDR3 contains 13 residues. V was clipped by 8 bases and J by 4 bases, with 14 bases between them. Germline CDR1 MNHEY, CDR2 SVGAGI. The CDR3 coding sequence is TGTGCCAGCGGAAAGGGGTATGGCTATGGCTACACCTTC. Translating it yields CASGKGYGYGYTF.

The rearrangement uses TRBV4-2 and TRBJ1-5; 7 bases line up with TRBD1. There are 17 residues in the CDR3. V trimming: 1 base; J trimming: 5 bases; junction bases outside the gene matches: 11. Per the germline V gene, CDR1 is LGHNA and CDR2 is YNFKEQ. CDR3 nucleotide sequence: TGTGCCAGCAGCCAAGGGACAGGAAGAGGGGTTGATCAGCCCCAGCATTTT. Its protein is CASSQGTGRGVDQPQHF.

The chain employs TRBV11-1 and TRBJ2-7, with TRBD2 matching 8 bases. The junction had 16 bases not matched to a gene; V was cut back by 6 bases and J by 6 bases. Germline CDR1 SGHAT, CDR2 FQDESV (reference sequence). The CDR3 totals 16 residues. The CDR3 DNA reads TGTGCCAGCAGTGTTACCGGGACTAGAGTTTCTTCCGAGCAGTACTTC. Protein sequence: CASSVTGTRVSSEQYF. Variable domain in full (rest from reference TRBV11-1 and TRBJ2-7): EAEVAQSPRYKITEKSQAVAFWCDPISGHATLYWYRQILGQGPELLVQFQDESVVDDSQLPKDRFSAERLKGVDSTLKIQPAELGDSAMYLCASSVTGTRVSSEQYFGPGTRLTVT.

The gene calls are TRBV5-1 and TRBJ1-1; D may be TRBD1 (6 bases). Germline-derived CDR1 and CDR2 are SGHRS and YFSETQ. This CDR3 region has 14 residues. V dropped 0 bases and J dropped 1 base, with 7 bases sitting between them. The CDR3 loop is CASSLDRANTEAFF. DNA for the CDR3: TGCGCCAGCAGCTTGGACAGGGCGAACACTGAAGCTTTCTTT.

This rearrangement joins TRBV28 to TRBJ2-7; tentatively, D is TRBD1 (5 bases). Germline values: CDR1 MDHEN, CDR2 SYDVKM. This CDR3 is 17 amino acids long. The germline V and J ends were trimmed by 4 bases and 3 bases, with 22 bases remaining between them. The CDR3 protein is CASSYPPPGRQNYEQYF. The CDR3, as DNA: TGTGCCAGCAGTTATCCCCCGCCAGGGCGCCAGAACTACGAGCAGTACTTC.

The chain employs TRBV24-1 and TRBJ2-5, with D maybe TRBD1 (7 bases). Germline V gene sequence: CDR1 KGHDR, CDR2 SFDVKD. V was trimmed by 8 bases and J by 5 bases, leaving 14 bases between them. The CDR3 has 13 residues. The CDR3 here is CATTETGRETQYF. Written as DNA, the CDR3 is TGTGCCACCACCGAGACAGGGAGGGAGACCCAGTACTTC.

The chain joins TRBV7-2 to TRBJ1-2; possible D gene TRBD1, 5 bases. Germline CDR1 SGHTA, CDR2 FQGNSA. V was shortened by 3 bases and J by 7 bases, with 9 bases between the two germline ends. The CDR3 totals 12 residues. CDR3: CASSLDTGGYTF. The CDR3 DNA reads TGTGCCAGCAGCTTGGACACGGGTGGCTACACCTTC. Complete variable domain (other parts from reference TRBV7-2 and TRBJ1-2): GAGVSQSPSNKVTEKGKDVELRCDPISGHTALYWYRQSLGQGLEFLIYFQGNSAPDKSGLPSDRFSAERTGGSVSTLTIQRTQQEDSAVYLCASSLDTGGYTFGSGTRLTVV.

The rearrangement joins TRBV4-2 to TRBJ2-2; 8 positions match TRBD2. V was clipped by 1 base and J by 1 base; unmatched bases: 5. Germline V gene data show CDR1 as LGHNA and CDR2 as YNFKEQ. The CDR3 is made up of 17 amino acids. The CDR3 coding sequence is TGTGCCAGCAGCCAAGTAGACCTAGCGGGGAACACCGGGGAGCTGTTTTTT. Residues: CASSQVDLAGNTGELFF.

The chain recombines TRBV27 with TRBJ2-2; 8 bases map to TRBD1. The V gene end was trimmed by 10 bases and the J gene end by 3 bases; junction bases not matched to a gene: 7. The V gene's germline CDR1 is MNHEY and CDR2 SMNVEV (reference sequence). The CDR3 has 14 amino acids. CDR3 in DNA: TGTGCCACTTTAGGACAGGGAGACACCGGGGAGCTGTTTTTT. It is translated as CATLGQGDTGELFF.

The CDR3 DNA reads TGTGCCTGGGACACAGGGTCGGGGCAGCCCCAGCATTTT. Amino acids: CAWDTGSGQPQHF. This chain joins TRBV30 and TRBJ1-5; possibly TRBD1 for D (6 bases). From germline, CDR1 is GTSNPN and CDR2 SVGIG (reference sequence). The CDR3 is 13 residues long. Trimming took 5 bases from V and 7 from J, leaving 15 bases between them.

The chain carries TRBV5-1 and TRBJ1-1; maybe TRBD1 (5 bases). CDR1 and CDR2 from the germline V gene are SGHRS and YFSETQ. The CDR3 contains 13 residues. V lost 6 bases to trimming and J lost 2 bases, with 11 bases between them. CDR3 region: CASTETANTEAFF. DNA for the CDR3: TGCGCCAGCACAGAGACAGCCAACACTGAAGCTTTCTTT. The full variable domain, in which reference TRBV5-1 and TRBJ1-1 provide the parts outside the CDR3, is KAGVTQTPRYLIKTRGQQVTLSCSPISGHRSVSWYQQTPGQGLQFLFEYFSETQRNKGNFPGRFSGRQFSNSRSEMNVSTLELGDSALYLCASTETANTEAFFGQGTRLTVV.

This CDR3 is CASSIVIKDAGSTEAFF. The CDR3 bases are TGTGCCAGTAGTATAGTAATCAAGGACGCCGGGAGCACTGAAGCTTTCTTT. This chain connects TRBV19 to TRBJ1-1; no firm D call. This CDR3 spans 17 amino acids. The germline V gene encodes CDR1 LNHDA and CDR2 SQIVND (reference sequence). V lost 1 base and J lost 4, with 19 bases in between.

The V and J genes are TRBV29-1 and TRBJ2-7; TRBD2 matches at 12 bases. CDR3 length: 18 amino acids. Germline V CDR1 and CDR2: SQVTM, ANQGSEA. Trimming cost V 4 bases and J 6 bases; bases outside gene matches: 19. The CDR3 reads CSVVGGRTSGVRISEQYF. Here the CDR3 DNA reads TGCAGCGTTGTCGGGGGACGGACTAGCGGGGTCCGCATTTCCGAGCAGTACTTC.

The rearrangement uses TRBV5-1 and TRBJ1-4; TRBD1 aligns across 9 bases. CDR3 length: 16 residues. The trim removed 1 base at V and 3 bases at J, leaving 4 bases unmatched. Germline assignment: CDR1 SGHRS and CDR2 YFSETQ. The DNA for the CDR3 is TGCGCCAGCAGCTTGTCCCACAGGGGGCCTAATGAAAAACTGTTTTTT. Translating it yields CASSLSHRGPNEKLFF.

This CDR3 reads CASSRDSSYTEAFF. The DNA for the CDR3 is TGCGCCAGCAGCCGGGACAGCTCCTACACTGAAGCTTTCTTT. The chain has TRBV5-1 and TRBJ1-1; 7 bases are a match to TRBD1. Germline CDR1 and CDR2: SGHRS and YFSETQ. V shed 4 bases and J 3 bases; nucleotides not matched to a gene: 6. This CDR3 has 14 residues.

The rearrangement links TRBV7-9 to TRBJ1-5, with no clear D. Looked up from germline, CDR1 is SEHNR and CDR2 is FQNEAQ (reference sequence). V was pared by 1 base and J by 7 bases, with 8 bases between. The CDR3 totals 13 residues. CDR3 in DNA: TGTGCCAGCAGCTTAGGGGGAGACCAGCCCCAGCATTTT. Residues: CASSLGGDQPQHF. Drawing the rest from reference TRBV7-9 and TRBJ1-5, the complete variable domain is DTGVSQNPRHKITKRGQNVTFRCDPISEHNRLYWYRQTLGQGPEFLTYFQNEAQLEKSRLLSDRFSAERPKGSFSTLEIQRTEQGDSAMYLCASSLGGDQPQHFGDGTRLSIL.

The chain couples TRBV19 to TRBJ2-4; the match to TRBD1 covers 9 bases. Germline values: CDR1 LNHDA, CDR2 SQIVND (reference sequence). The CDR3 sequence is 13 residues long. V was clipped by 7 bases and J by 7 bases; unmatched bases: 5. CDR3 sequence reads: CASTATGGNIQYF. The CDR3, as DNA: TGTGCCAGTACAGCGACAGGGGGGAACATTCAGTACTTC. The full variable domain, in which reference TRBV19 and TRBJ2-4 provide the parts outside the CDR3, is DGGITQSPKYLFRKEGQNVTLSCEQNLNHDAMYWYRQDPGQGLRLIYYSQIVNDFQKGDIAEGYSVSREKKESFPLTVTSAQKNPTAFYLCASTATGGNIQYFGAGTRLSVL.

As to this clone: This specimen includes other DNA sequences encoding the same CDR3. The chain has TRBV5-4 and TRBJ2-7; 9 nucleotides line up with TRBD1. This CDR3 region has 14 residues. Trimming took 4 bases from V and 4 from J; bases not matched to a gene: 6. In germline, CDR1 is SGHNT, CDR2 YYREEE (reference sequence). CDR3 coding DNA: TGTGCCAGCAGCCCGGGACAGGGTTTTTACGAGCAGTACTTC. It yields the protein CASSPGQGFYEQYF.

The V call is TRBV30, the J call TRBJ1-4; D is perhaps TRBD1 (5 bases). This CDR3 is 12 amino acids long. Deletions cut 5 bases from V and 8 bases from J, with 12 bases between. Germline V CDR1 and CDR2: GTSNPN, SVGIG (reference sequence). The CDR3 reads CAWGAPREKLFF. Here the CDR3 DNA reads TGTGCCTGGGGGGCCCCAAGAGAAAAACTGTTTTTT.

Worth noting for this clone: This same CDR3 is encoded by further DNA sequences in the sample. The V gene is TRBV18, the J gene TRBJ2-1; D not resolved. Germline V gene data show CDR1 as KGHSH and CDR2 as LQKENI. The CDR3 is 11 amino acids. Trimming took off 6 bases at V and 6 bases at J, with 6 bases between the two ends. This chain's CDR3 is CASSPSNEQFF. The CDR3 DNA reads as TGTGCCAGCTCCCCCAGCAATGAGCAGTTCTTC. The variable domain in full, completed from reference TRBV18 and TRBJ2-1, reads NAGVMQNPRHLVRRRGQEARLRCSPMKGHSHVYWYRQLPEEGLKFMVYLQKENIIDESGMPKERFSAEFPKEGPSILRIQQVVRGDSAAYFCASSPSNEQFFGPGTRLTVL.

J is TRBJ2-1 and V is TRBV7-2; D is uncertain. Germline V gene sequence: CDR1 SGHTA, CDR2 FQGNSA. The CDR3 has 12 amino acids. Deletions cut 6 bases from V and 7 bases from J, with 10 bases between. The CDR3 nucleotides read TGTGCCAGCAGTTCCTCTAGAAATGAGCAGTTCTTC. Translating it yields CASSSSRNEQFF.